The 7 T cell receptor beta chains below come from one sample, sequenced in a study of T cell repertoires in cytomegalovirus infection. The antigens for these receptors are not known. From the reads, TCRdb called clonotypes with MiXCR, one entry per CDR3 protein. The sample lists approximately 50,000 distinct CDR3 sequences; around 18% were seen once. The sequenced sample was CD8+ T cells from cultured PBMCs, obtained from culture after CMV antigen stimulation. Receptors were obtained from a human donor in good health (CMV status not recorded). Some clones in this sample may be carry-over from other donors' samples.

J is TRBJ1-1 and V is TRBV4-1; perhaps TRBD1 as D (6 bases). The CDR3 contains 15 residues. The germline V gene has CDR1 MGHRA and CDR2 YSYEKL. Trimming stripped 3 bases from V and 5 bases from J, with 16 bases between. The CDR3 here is CASSHALQGGTEAFF. The DNA of the CDR3 is TGCGCCAGCAGCCATGCCCTACAGGGAGGAACTGAAGCTTTCTTT.

Many counts were recorded for this clonotype. The chain has TRBV12-3 or TRBV12-4 and TRBJ1-2, with TRBD1 matching over 7 bases. This CDR3 has 13 residues. Germline trimming cut 6 bases from V and 8 bases from J; bases unmatched to any gene: 9. Here the CDR3 reads CASSPDRVHGYTF. The DNA of the CDR3 is TGTGCCAGCAGCCCTGACAGGGTTCACGGCTACACCTTC.

In its sample, this clonotype was seen a few times. The chain links TRBV7-9 to TRBJ2-1, with TRBD1 matching 10 bases. The CDR3 loop spans 17 amino acids. V dropped 7 bases and J dropped 1; count of bases not matched to a gene: 10. CDR1 and CDR2 from the germline V gene are SEHNR and FQNEAQ (reference sequence). For the CDR3, the DNA is TGTGCCAGCACTTCGACGACAGGGGGCGCGTCCTACAATGAGCAGTTCTTC. It specifies CASTSTTGGASYNEQFF.

The chain carries TRBV7-2 and TRBJ2-7, with D possibly TRBD1 on 5 matching bases. The ends were cut back, 1 base at V and 0 bases at J, with 13 bases in the middle. This CDR3 is 16 amino acids long. Germline V gene lookup returns CDR1 SGHTA and CDR2 FQGNSA. The DNA for the CDR3 is TGTGCCAGCAGCTTAGGCAGGGTAATAGGCTCCTACGAGCAGTACTTC. This encodes CASSLGRVIGSYEQYF.

This clonotype turned up a few times. The chain employs TRBV9 and TRBJ2-5; D perhaps matches TRBD2 (5 bases). The CDR3 contains 13 residues. Germline CDR1 reads SGDLS; CDR2 reads YYNGEE. The V gene lost 3 bases and the J gene lost 5 bases, with 11 bases spanning the gap. As DNA, the CDR3 is TGTGCCAGCAGCGATATACCGGGGGAGACCCAGTACTTC. Amino acids: CASSDIPGETQYF.

This clonotype was recorded a few times. V and J are TRBV2 and TRBJ1-1; D perhaps matches TRBD1 (5 bases). Trimming shortened V by 7 bases and J by 3 bases, and 18 bases separated the two germline ends. The CDR3 totals 15 residues. Germline values: CDR1 SNHLY, CDR2 FYNNEI. The DNA for the CDR3 is TGTGCCAGCAAGGGGAGCGGGGATAGGGACACTGAAGCTTTCTTT. This gives the protein CASKGSGDRDTEAFF.

J is TRBJ1-4 and V is TRBV20-1; 12 bases map to TRBD1. From germline, CDR1 is DFQATT and CDR2 SNEGSKA (reference sequence). The ends lost 5 bases at V and 6 bases at J; junction bases unmatched: 7. The CDR3 covers 15 residues. In nucleotides, the CDR3 is TGCAGTGCTGCCTTGAGGGACAGGGGGCATGAAAAACTGTTTTTT. It encodes CSAALRDRGHEKLFF.